This entry lists 32 T cell receptor beta chains sequenced from one sample in a study of cytomegalovirus exposure and HLA in healthy donors. The PCR employed 60 Vbeta primers together with 13 Jbeta primers. Method: immunoSEQ multiplex PCR; TCRdb's copy keeps in-frame clones and lacks some. The sample holds fewer than 85,000 clones. Sequenced input: PBMCs. The receptors come from a middle-aged woman in good health and CMV-seropositive.

CDR3 sequence reads: CASSLAPDRGPHEKLFF. The CDR3 nucleotides are TGCGCCAGCAGCTTGGCCCCAGACAGGGGTCCTCATGAAAAACTGTTTTTT. V and J are TRBV5-1 and TRBJ1-4; TRBD1 matches 8 bases. The V gene's germline CDR1 is SGHRS and CDR2 YFSETQ. The CDR3 sequence is 17 residues long. V shed 0 bases, J shed 6 bases, and the junction held 10 bases outside the gene matches.

This chain joins TRBV5-4 and TRBJ2-1; possible D gene TRBD1, 5 bases. Germline V CDR1 and CDR2: SGHNT, YYREEE (reference sequence). The CDR3 length is 13 residues. V lost 3 bases and J 9 bases, leaving 13 bases between the germline ends. CDR3 region: CASSWEGTGEQFF. DNA for the CDR3: TGTGCCAGCAGCTGGGAAGGTACAGGTGAGCAGTTCTTC.

This chain joins TRBV6-1 and TRBJ1-6; D might be TRBD1 (5 bases). V was shortened by 1 base and J by 7 bases, with 5 bases between the two germline ends. Germline assignment: CDR1 MNHNS and CDR2 SASEGT. This CDR3 region has 13 residues. CDR3 in DNA: TGTGCCAGCAGTGAAGGGGGCAATTCACCCCTCCACTTT. Its protein product is CASSEGGNSPLHF.

This chain uses TRBV10-3 with TRBJ2-1, with 7 bases lining up with TRBD1. The CDR3 length is 14 residues. V trimming: 7 bases; J trimming: 0 bases; junction bases outside the gene matches: 3. Germline V gives CDR1 ENHRY, CDR2 SYGVKD. The chain's CDR3 is CAITPGGSYNEQFF. The CDR3, as DNA: TGTGCCATCACCCCAGGGGGCTCCTACAATGAGCAGTTCTTC.

CDR3 coding DNA: TGCGCCAGCAGCTTGGCGGGGGGAGACGAGCAGTACTTC. It specifies CASSLAGGDEQYF. The J gene is TRBJ2-7, the V gene TRBV5-1, with 7 bases aligning to TRBD2. Per germline, CDR1 SGHRS and CDR2 YFSETQ. The junction had 2 bases not matched to a gene; V was cut back by 0 bases and J by 5 bases. The CDR3 length is 13 residues.

V usage is TRBV28 and J usage is TRBJ2-1, with 11 bases aligning to TRBD2. CDR1 is MDHEN, CDR2 SYDVKM, per germline. CDR3 length equals 16 residues. With V trimmed by 3 bases and J by 3 bases, 4 bases remained unmatched. The CDR3 sequence is CASSLISGGGYNEQFF. The CDR3 bases are TGTGCCAGCAGTTTGATTAGCGGGGGGGGCTACAATGAGCAGTTCTTC.

The chain has TRBV9 and TRBJ2-6; D may be TRBD2 (5 bases). CDR3 length equals 18 residues. Trimming pared 0 bases from V and 0 bases from J, leaving 13 bases between. Germline-derived CDR1 and CDR2 are SGDLS and YYNGEE. The CDR3 reads CASSVEGWESSGANVLTF. The CDR3 DNA is TGTGCCAGCAGCGTAGAGGGCTGGGAGAGCTCTGGGGCCAACGTCCTGACTTTC.

CDR3 protein: CASSLRLAGEYEDNEQFF. DNA of the CDR3: TGTGCCAGCAGCTTACGACTAGCGGGAGAGTACGAAGACAATGAGCAGTTCTTC. The chain has TRBV7-3 and TRBJ2-1; 12 nucleotides match TRBD2. CDR3 size: 18 residues. Germline V gene sequence: CDR1 SGHTA, CDR2 FQGTGA. J gave up 5 bases and V 2 bases, and 10 bases lay outside the gene matches.

The V gene is TRBV13, the J gene TRBJ1-2, with D uncertain. This CDR3 is built from 15 residues. The germline CDR1 and CDR2 sequences are PRHDT and FYEKMQ (reference sequence). Between the trimmed V and J ends, which lost 0 bases and 5 bases, there was a span of 13 bases. The CDR3 DNA reads TGTGCCAGCAGCTTAGGTGGCGGGAACCCTTATGGCTACACCTTC. Protein: CASSLGGGNPYGYTF.

The gene calls are TRBV5-5 and TRBJ1-5, with D unclear. V lost 0 bases and J 6 bases, leaving 10 bases between the germline ends. The CDR3 extends over 14 amino acids. Germline V lookup: CDR1 SGHKS, CDR2 YYEKEE (reference sequence). CDR3 sequence (DNA): TGTGCCAGCAGCTTGGCGGGAAAGGGTCAGCCCCAGCATTTT. The encoded protein is CASSLAGKGQPQHF.

The CDR3 region is CSASRGYEQYF. The CDR3 bases are TGCAGTGCTAGTAGGGGCTACGAGCAGTACTTC. The chain couples TRBV20-1 to TRBJ2-7; D is perhaps TRBD1 (5 bases). The CDR3 is 11 residues long. Germline loops: CDR1 DFQATT, CDR2 SNEGSKA (reference sequence). Trimming removed 3 bases from V and 3 bases from J, with 6 bases in between.

V usage is TRBV10-3 and J usage is TRBJ1-1; a possible D gene is TRBD1 (5 bases). V was clipped by 3 bases and J by 5 bases, with 10 bases between them. CDR3 size: 13 residues. Germline CDR1 reads ENHRY; CDR2 reads SYGVKD. The CDR3 coding sequence is TGTGCCATCAGTGATAGGGGAGGGACTGAAGCTTTCTTT. Translation: CAISDRGGTEAFF.

The chain combines TRBV30 with TRBJ2-1; 11 bases line up with TRBD2. The CDR3 is made up of 15 amino acids. J gave up 4 bases and V 6 bases, and 8 bases lay outside the gene matches. CDR1 and CDR2 (germline): GTSNPN, SVGIG (reference sequence). The CDR3 nucleotides read TGTGCCTGTCGACGACTAGCGGGAAGATACAATGAGCAGTTCTTC. Its translation: CACRRLAGRYNEQFF.

The chain links TRBV2 to TRBJ1-1; no clear D. This CDR3 comprises 13 residues. CDR1 and CDR2 from the germline V gene are SNHLY and FYNNEI. V was pared by 7 bases and J by 0 bases, with 9 bases between. The CDR3 bases are TGTGCCAGCACAAAGAACATGAACACTGAAGCTTTCTTT. Encoded protein: CASTKNMNTEAFF.

CDR3 sequence (DNA): TGTGCCAGCAGCTTAGAGGGACAGACTACCTACGAGCAGTACTTC. Encoded protein: CASSLEGQTTYEQYF. J is TRBJ2-7 and V is TRBV7-2; 7 bases are a match to TRBD1. The CDR3 is 15 amino acids. Germline V lookup: CDR1 SGHTA, CDR2 FQGNSA. The V segment lost 1 base and the J segment 2 bases; nucleotides outside the gene matches: 5. Complete variable domain (other parts from reference TRBV7-2 and TRBJ2-7): GAGVSQSPSNKVTEKGKDVELRCDPISGHTALYWYRQSLGQGLEFLIYFQGNSAPDKSGLPSDRFSAERTGGSVSTLTIQRTQQEDSAVYLCASSLEGQTTYEQYFGPGTRLTVT.

The V gene is TRBV27, the J gene TRBJ2-2; TRBD2 aligns across 11 bases. Germline V gene data show CDR1 as MNHEY and CDR2 as SMNVEV (reference sequence). The trim removed 3 bases at V and 6 bases at J, leaving 6 bases unmatched. CDR3 length: 16 amino acids. Written as DNA, the CDR3 is TGTGCCAGCAGTTTCGATACTAGCGGGAGCCCCGGGGAGCTGTTTTTT. Protein sequence: CASSFDTSGSPGELFF.

The gene calls are TRBV28 and TRBJ2-7, with TRBD2 matching 7 bases. With 4 bases clipped from V and 4 bases from J, the junction kept 7 bases outside the gene matches. The length of the CDR3 is 14 residues. CDR1 and CDR2 (germline): MDHEN, SYDVKM. CDR3 residues: CASSWSGIGYEQYF. CDR3 nucleotide sequence: TGTGCCAGCAGTTGGAGCGGGATCGGATACGAGCAGTACTTC.

The chain has TRBV6-5 and TRBJ2-3; 10 bases are shared with TRBD2. This CDR3 spans 16 amino acids. Losses at the gene ends were 3 bases for V and 4 bases for J; bases not matched to a gene: 7. From germline, CDR1 is MNHEY and CDR2 SVGAGI. CDR3 residues: CASSYLAGARADTQYF. CDR3 DNA: TGTGCCAGCAGTTATCTAGCGGGGGCTAGGGCAGATACGCAGTATTTT.

The chain recombines TRBV10-3 with TRBJ2-2; 9 nucleotides match TRBD1. This CDR3 is 14 amino acids long. The ends lost 7 bases at V and 6 bases at J; junction bases unmatched: 6. Germline V gene lookup returns CDR1 ENHRY and CDR2 SYGVKD. DNA for the CDR3: TGTGCCATCACGGGGACAGGGATGTCCGGGGAGCTGTTTTTT. Translating it yields CAITGTGMSGELFF.

The V and J genes are TRBV18 and TRBJ2-5; possible D gene TRBD1, 6 bases. Looked up from germline, CDR1 is KGHSH and CDR2 is LQKENI. This CDR3 region has 14 residues. V lost 5 bases, J lost 2 bases, and 12 bases lay in between. CDR3 nucleotide sequence: TGTGCCAGCTCAGAGCGAACAGGGCAAGAGACCCAGTACTTC. This gives the protein CASSERTGQETQYF.

This chain joins TRBV30 and TRBJ2-2; D gene uncertain. CDR1 and CDR2 (germline): GTSNPN, SVGIG (reference sequence). The CDR3 covers 16 residues. With 4 bases removed from V and 2 bases from J, the gap between germline ends came to 17 bases. CDR3 sequence: CAWNGKRRPNTGELFF. The CDR3 DNA reads TGTGCCTGGAATGGAAAGCGACGGCCCAACACCGGGGAGCTGTTTTTT.

About this clone itself: At one end the junction does not follow the germline gene, possibly because of a read error. The gene calls are TRBV10-3 and TRBJ2-7; D is possibly TRBD2 (6 bases). The CDR3 totals 10 residues. CDR1 ENHRY and CDR2 SYGVKD come from the germline V gene. In DNA form, the CDR3 reads TGTGCCATCGGCAGTGGGGGGACGAGCTTC. It specifies CAIGSGGTSF.

This chain links TRBV21-1 with TRBJ2-3; the table's D call, TRBD2, was not checked against the DNA. TRBV21-1 is recorded as a pseudogene. There are 21 residues in the CDR3. The CDR3 DNA reads TGTGCCAGCAGCTCCCCCTACTCCGGGACTAGCGGAACGGATCCCACAGATACGCAGTATTTT. This sequence encodes CASSSPYSGTSGTDPTDTQYF.

The gene calls are TRBV18 and TRBJ2-3, with D unclear. With 8 bases removed from V and 0 bases from J, the gap between germline ends came to 9 bases. The CDR3 covers 13 residues. Germline CDR1 reads KGHSH; CDR2 reads LQKENI. The DNA for the CDR3 is TGTGCCAGCCCAGGCTCTAGCACAGATACGCAGTATTTT. Protein sequence: CASPGSSTDTQYF.

The rearrangement uses TRBV9 and TRBJ2-7, with 8 positions matching TRBD1. Trimming removed 4 bases from V and 4 bases from J; junction bases left unmatched: 7. The CDR3 sequence is 14 residues long. Germline CDR1 reads SGDLS; CDR2 reads YYNGEE. CDR3 in amino acids: CASSPRTGWYEQYF. The CDR3 nucleotides are TGTGCCAGCAGCCCTCGGACAGGGTGGTACGAGCAGTACTTC.

As regards this clone: Other DNA sequences in this sample translate to the same CDR3. The V and J genes are TRBV27 and TRBJ2-5, with no clear D. Germline lookup yields CDR1 MNHEY and CDR2 SMNVEV (reference sequence). Trimming stripped 5 bases from V and 8 bases from J, with 27 bases between. This CDR3 has 17 residues. CDR3 sequence (DNA): TGTGCCAGCAGTGAGGTGGCTTGGATCATCGTCGACGAAACCCAGTACTTC. The encoded protein is CASSEVAWIIVDETQYF.

The chain carries TRBV4-2 and TRBJ1-2, with 10 bases matching TRBD1. With V trimmed by 3 bases and J by 4 bases, 5 bases remained unmatched. The length of the CDR3 is 15 residues. The germline V gene has CDR1 LGHNA and CDR2 YNFKEQ. The CDR3 spells CASSQTGQGVYGYTF. The CDR3 nucleotides read TGTGCCAGCAGCCAGACTGGACAGGGGGTCTATGGCTACACCTTC.

V usage is TRBV19 and J usage is TRBJ2-5; TRBD1 aligns across 8 bases. Trimming at V came to 6 bases and at J to 1 base, leaving 4 bases not matched to a gene. CDR1 LNHDA and CDR2 SQIVND come from the germline V gene (reference sequence). The CDR3 extends over 14 amino acids. This CDR3 reads CASSKDRGQETQYF. As DNA, the CDR3 is TGTGCCAGTAGCAAAGACAGGGGCCAAGAGACCCAGTACTTC.

The V gene is TRBV11-2, the J gene TRBJ2-7; 13 positions agree with TRBD2. Germline trimming cut 6 bases from V and 1 base from J; bases unmatched to any gene: 3. This CDR3 contains 15 residues. Germline V gives CDR1 SGHAT, CDR2 FQNNGV. This chain's CDR3 is CASRLAGGGSYEQYF. DNA of the CDR3: TGTGCCAGCAGACTAGCGGGAGGGGGTTCCTACGAGCAGTACTTC.

CDR3 amino acids: CASSRDRRGGYTF. In DNA, the CDR3 is TGTGCCAGCAGCCGGGACAGAAGGGGTGGCTACACCTTC. The chain recombines TRBV28 with TRBJ1-2; TRBD1 aligns across 7 bases. V trimming: 6 bases; J trimming: 7 bases; junction bases outside the gene matches: 8. Germline values: CDR1 MDHEN, CDR2 SYDVKM. This CDR3 is 13 amino acids long.

V gene TRBV6-1 combines with J gene TRBJ2-3; D is unclear. CDR1 MNHNS and CDR2 SASEGT come from the germline V gene. Trimming took 7 bases from V and 4 from J, leaving 12 bases between them. The CDR3 has 13 amino acids. In DNA form, the CDR3 reads TGTGCCAGCAAATCGTCAGGTTCAGATACGCAGTATTTT. The encoded protein is CASKSSGSDTQYF.

This rearrangement joins TRBV28 to TRBJ2-7; D not certain. Trimming removed 5 bases at V and 2 bases at J, with 22 bases between. The length of the CDR3 is 17 residues. CDR1 is MDHEN and CDR2 is SYDVKM in the germline V gene. DNA of the CDR3: TGTGCCAGCAGTCCGAATAACCCCAGGTCCGTCCCCTACGAGCAGTACTTC. This encodes CASSPNNPRSVPYEQYF.